Presented here are 13 T cell receptor beta chains from one specimen sequenced in a study of Ad26.COV2.S vaccination and SARS-CoV-2 variants. Noted treatment: some 20 received Ad26.COV2.S at low or high dose, single or two shots; 5 received placebo; per-sample allocation not given. The investigators took samples on day 63 after the first vaccine or placebo injection. Data came from immunoSEQ multiplex PCR; TCRdb stores just in-frame clones and leaves some out. Counted here are about 350,000 clones, approximately 86% occurring once; the ten biggest clones make up about 10%. The sample was peripheral blood, taken in a trial of Ad26.COV2.S vaccine versus placebo. Receptors originate from a person between 18 and 60 years old who received the Ad26.COV2.S COVID-19 vaccine or a placebo.

The genes are TRBV6-2 or TRBV6-3 and TRBJ1-1; D remains unclear. V was clipped by 0 bases and J by 8 bases, with 7 bases between them. Germline V gene sequence: CDR1 MNHEY, CDR2 SVGEGT. CDR3 length: 12 amino acids. The CDR3 loop is CASSYSGGEAFF. The CDR3 nucleotides read TGTGCCAGCAGTTACTCGGGCGGGGAAGCTTTCTTT.

The gene calls are TRBV27 and TRBJ1-3; 8 bases line up with TRBD1. The CDR3 has 15 amino acids. The trim removed 8 bases at V and 2 bases at J, leaving 8 bases unmatched. Germline V gene data show CDR1 as MNHEY and CDR2 as SMNVEV (reference sequence). CDR3 loop: CASQTGTGPGNTIYF. DNA for the CDR3: TGTGCCAGCCAAACCGGGACAGGACCTGGAAACACCATATATTTT.

This clone was picked up one time. The chain combines TRBV6-1 with TRBJ1-5; possibly TRBD1 for D (6 bases). V was cut by 0 bases and J by 1 base, with 7 bases left in between. There are 15 residues in the CDR3. Germline CDR1 MNHNS, CDR2 SASEGT. In DNA, the CDR3 is TGTGCCAGCAGTGAAGCGAGGGGGAGCAATCAGCCCCAGCATTTT. Translation gives CASSEARGSNQPQHF.

The CDR3 loop reads CASSLIAGGQGSSYEQYF. In DNA form, the CDR3 reads TGTGCCAGCAGTTTGATAGCGGGAGGGCAGGGCTCATCCTACGAGCAGTACTTC. V gene TRBV28 combines with J gene TRBJ2-7; 11 bases map to TRBD2. V lost 3 bases, J lost 1 base, and 11 bases stayed unmatched. CDR3 size: 18 residues. Germline values: CDR1 MDHEN, CDR2 SYDVKM.

The chain carries TRBV4-3 and TRBJ1-6; TRBD1 agrees at 9 bases. CDR3 length: 18 residues. The V gene end was trimmed by 4 bases and the J gene end by 5 bases; junction bases not matched to a gene: 12. In germline, CDR1 is LGHNA, CDR2 YSLEER. The CDR3 region is CASSPQGRTGAHNSPLHF. DNA for the CDR3: TGCGCCAGCAGCCCTCAGGGCCGGACAGGGGCTCATAATTCACCCCTCCACTTT.

This chain connects TRBV12-3 or TRBV12-4 to TRBJ2-1; D is uncertain. V shed 3 bases and J shed 0 bases, with 3 bases lying between them. This CDR3 contains 13 residues. CDR3 DNA sequence: TGTGCCAGCAGTTTGGTCTCCTACAATGAGCAGTTCTTC. It yields the protein CASSLVSYNEQFF.

This chain joins TRBV5-6 and TRBJ1-1; maybe TRBD1 (6 bases). The V and J ends lost 3 bases and 4 bases respectively, with 13 bases between them. In germline, CDR1 is SGHDT, CDR2 YYEEEE. This CDR3 comprises 14 residues. The CDR3: CASSWGTGSTEAFF. The CDR3 DNA reads as TGTGCCAGCAGCTGGGGTACAGGGAGCACTGAAGCTTTCTTT.

This chain links TRBV24-1 with TRBJ2-1; 8 bases are a match to TRBD1. V was pared by 3 bases and J by 12 bases, with 15 bases of the junction left unmatched. The CDR3 length is 16 residues. Per germline, CDR1 KGHDR and CDR2 SFDVKD. CDR3: CATSDPRQGPQGGQFF. CDR3 nucleotide sequence: TGTGCCACCAGTGATCCCAGACAGGGGCCGCAGGGGGGGCAGTTCTTC.

CDR3 DNA sequence: TGCAGCGTGGGGGACAGTAATACAGATACGCAGTATTTT. This translates into CSVGDSNTDTQYF. The rearrangement links TRBV29-1 to TRBJ2-3; 7 bases fit TRBD1. The V gene's germline CDR1 is SQVTM and CDR2 ANQGSEA. CDR3 length equals 13 residues. V trimming: 6 bases; J trimming: 3 bases; junction bases outside the gene matches: 6.

The chain has TRBV3-1 (or the pseudogene TRBV3-2) and TRBJ1-3; D not certain. V dropped 1 base and J dropped 0 bases, with 10 bases sitting between them. Per the germline V gene, CDR1 is LGHDT and CDR2 is YNNKEL (reference sequence). This CDR3 has 16 amino acids. The CDR3 coding sequence is TGTGCCAGCAGCCAAGGGATCCCCTTCTCTGGAAACACCATATATTTT. It is translated as CASSQGIPFSGNTIYF.

The chain uses TRBV14 and TRBJ1-1; D remains ambiguous. The CDR3 has 13 residues. Germline V CDR1 and CDR2: SGHDN, FVKESK. V gave up 2 bases and J gave up 4 bases, with 8 bases separating them. As DNA, the CDR3 is TGTGCCAGCAGCCAAATCAGTTCCACTGAAGCTTTCTTT. Protein sequence: CASSQISSTEAFF.

This chain joins TRBV6-5 and TRBJ2-6; D unresolved. Looked up from germline, CDR1 is MNHEY and CDR2 is SVGAGI. The V gene lost 10 bases and the J gene lost 2 bases, with 9 bases spanning the gap. The CDR3 is 13 amino acids. The CDR3 region is CAIKKTGANVLTF. CDR3 coding DNA: TGTGCCATCAAGAAGACTGGGGCCAACGTCCTGACTTTC.

The chain employs TRBV27 and TRBJ1-1; no firm D call. Trimming stripped 4 bases from V and 1 base from J, with 16 bases between. Germline CDR1 reads MNHEY; CDR2 reads SMNVEV (reference sequence). The CDR3 loop spans 16 amino acids. The CDR3: CASSSRVLRRNTEAFF. DNA for the CDR3: TGTGCCAGCAGTTCTCGGGTTTTAAGGAGGAACACTGAAGCTTTCTTT.